The 27 T cell receptor beta chains listed next were all sequenced from one sample in a study of T cell responses to AZD1222 COVID-19 vaccine (dated by TCRdb to about 2021). Libraries were constructed by the immunoSEQ multiplex PCR assay. TCRdb stores this immuneACCESS table with in-frame sequences only. Part of the clones is absent; in the studies checked, under half of the shortfall reflects unresolved V genes, and no reason is known for the rest. This sample has about 99,000 clones in its table, and about nine tenths of those were observed once. The ten largest clones take up 8% to 9.5% of the sample. The meaning of the sample's time point label: about 28 days (+/-7) after the second vaccine dose. The material sequenced was peripheral blood, taken 28 days after the second AZD1222 dose. The origin of the receptors is an adult who received the AZD1222 COVID-19 vaccine.

The rearrangement joins TRBV4-3 to TRBJ2-2; TRBD1 agrees at 12 bases. Germline V CDR1 and CDR2: LGHNA, YSLEER. V was clipped by 3 bases and J by 4 bases; unmatched bases: 3. The CDR3 has 16 residues. This CDR3 reads CASSQGTGGFTGELFF. CDR3 in DNA: TGCGCCAGCAGCCAGGGGACAGGGGGCTTCACCGGGGAGCTGTTTTTT.

This chain uses TRBV5-1 with TRBJ2-7, with TRBD1 as a possible D gene (6 bases). Germline values: CDR1 SGHRS, CDR2 YFSETQ. This CDR3 region has 14 residues. Trimming shortened V by 1 base and J by 0 bases, and 8 bases separated the two germline ends. This CDR3 is CASSLWDNSYEQYF. DNA of the CDR3: TGCGCCAGCAGCTTGTGGGACAACTCCTACGAGCAGTACTTC.

The chain recombines TRBV19 with TRBJ1-1; 10 bases map to TRBD1. Trimming removed 6 bases from V and 5 bases from J; junction bases left unmatched: 3. The CDR3 consists of 13 residues. The germline V gene has CDR1 LNHDA and CDR2 SQIVND (reference sequence). CDR3 residues: CASSRTGGTEAFF. Here the CDR3 DNA reads TGTGCCAGTAGCCGGACAGGGGGGACTGAAGCTTTCTTT.

The chain joins TRBV7-9 to TRBJ1-1; D gene uncertain. There are 11 residues in the CDR3. Germline CDR1 reads SEHNR; CDR2 reads FQNEAQ (reference sequence). V lost 4 bases and J 7 bases, leaving 7 bases between the germline ends. In nucleotides, the CDR3 is TGTGCCAGCAGCTCCCTTAATGAAGCTTTCTTT. Translation gives CASSSLNEAFF.

For the CDR3, the DNA is TGCGCCAGCAGTATAGGAGGCGGAGCTTCACCCCTCCACTTT. This encodes CASSIGGGASPLHF. V gene TRBV4-1 combines with J gene TRBJ1-6; D is unclear. CDR1 MGHRA and CDR2 YSYEKL come from the germline V gene. The CDR3 is made up of 14 amino acids. Trimming pared 6 bases from V and 9 bases from J, leaving 15 bases between.

The V and J genes are TRBV6-4 and TRBJ1-2, with TRBD1 matching 12 bases. This CDR3 spans 15 amino acids. CDR1 MRHNA and CDR2 SNTAGT come from the germline V gene. The V segment lost 3 bases and the J segment 6 bases; nucleotides outside the gene matches: 5. The CDR3 nucleotides read TGTGCCAGCAGTGAGGGGGGACAGGGGGCGAATGGCTACACCTTC. Protein sequence: CASSEGGQGANGYTF.

This chain connects TRBV18 to TRBJ1-2; D remains ambiguous. The V gene's germline CDR1 is KGHSH and CDR2 LQKENI. Trimming removed 4 bases from V and 4 bases from J, with 10 bases in between. The length of the CDR3 is 13 residues. In DNA form, the CDR3 reads TGTGCCAGCTCACGAGAGCCCAGCTATGGCTACACCTTC. As protein: CASSREPSYGYTF.

The chain has TRBV7-3 and TRBJ2-5, with 15 bases identical to TRBD2. Germline V lookup: CDR1 SGHTA, CDR2 FQGTGA. The V and J ends lost 3 bases and 4 bases, in that order; junction bases with no gene match: 3. CDR3 length: 16 amino acids. Here the CDR3 DNA reads TGTGCCAGCAGCTTCGGACTAGCGGGAGGGGGAGAGACCCAGTACTTC. Amino acid sequence: CASSFGLAGGGETQYF.

V usage is TRBV11-2 and J usage is TRBJ2-1; tentative D call: TRBD2 (6 bases). Germline V gene sequence: CDR1 SGHAT, CDR2 FQNNGV. The CDR3 sequence is 15 residues long. With 2 bases removed from V and 6 bases from J, the gap between germline ends came to 14 bases. CDR3 DNA: TGTGCCAGCAGCTTAAGACCGGGAGTAGGCAATGAGCAGTTCTTC. It translates to CASSLRPGVGNEQFF.

Only one count was recorded for this clone. The J gene is TRBJ1-5, the V gene TRBV10-2; D remains unclear. In germline, CDR1 is WSHSY, CDR2 SAAADI. Trimming shortened V by 3 bases and J by 11 bases, and 11 bases separated the two germline ends. CDR3 length: 12 residues. The CDR3 DNA follows: TGCGCCAGCAGTGACTCCGGGCTCGCCCAGCATTTT. Translated: CASSDSGLAQHF.

V and J are TRBV19 and TRBJ2-3, with D uncertain. V was cut by 3 bases and J by 6 bases, with 4 bases left in between. Germline CDR1 is LNHDA and CDR2 is SQIVND (reference sequence). The CDR3 is 11 amino acids. The CDR3 nucleotides read TGTGCCAGTAGTATTTGGGATACGCAGTATTTT. Its translation is CASSIWDTQYF.

The V call is TRBV28, the J call TRBJ2-6; 7 bases are shared with TRBD1. V dropped 4 bases and J dropped 0; count of bases not matched to a gene: 9. Germline values: CDR1 MDHEN, CDR2 SYDVKM. There are 18 residues in the CDR3. CDR3 in DNA: TGTGCCAGCAGTTCCTCCTCGACAGGGAGCTCTGGGGCCAACGTCCTGACTTTC. Its protein product is CASSSSSTGSSGANVLTF.

This clone came up once. This rearrangement joins TRBV6-5 to TRBJ2-3; D is undetermined. Trimming pared 4 bases from V and 1 base from J, leaving 9 bases between. Germline assignment: CDR1 MNHEY and CDR2 SVGAGI. CDR3 size: 14 residues. The CDR3 here is CASSLGIGTDTQYF. The CDR3 nucleotides read TGTGCCAGCAGTTTGGGAATAGGCACAGATACGCAGTATTTT.

The count of this clone is one. The rearrangement joins TRBV15 to TRBJ1-1, with D perhaps matching TRBD1 (5 bases). Germline CDR1 and CDR2: LNHNV and YYDKDF (reference sequence). V was trimmed by 5 bases and J by 1 base, leaving 14 bases between them. The CDR3 is 15 residues long. CDR3 in amino acids: CATSGGGSGNTEAFF. The CDR3 region has the DNA TGTGCCACCAGCGGGGGGGGATCCGGGAACACTGAAGCTTTCTTT.

A single count supports this clone. The gene calls are TRBV7-2 and TRBJ2-1; D is perhaps TRBD1 or TRBD2 (5 bases each). V was pared by 4 bases and J by 0 bases, with 13 bases between. Germline CDR1 SGHTA, CDR2 FQGNSA. This CDR3 has 16 residues. The DNA for the CDR3 is TGTGCCAGCAGCTCGTTGGGGGACCGCTCCTACAATGAGCAGTTCTTC. Translation: CASSSLGDRSYNEQFF.

This sequence joins TRBV14 and TRBJ2-2; TRBD2 agrees at 7 bases. Trimming removed 2 bases from V and 1 base from J; junction bases left unmatched: 4. CDR1 SGHDN and CDR2 FVKESK come from the germline V gene. The CDR3 spans 16 residues. CDR3 sequence reads: CASSQISGWNTGELFF. The CDR3 DNA reads TGTGCCAGCAGCCAAATTAGCGGGTGGAACACCGGGGAGCTGTTTTTT. Looking up the rest from reference TRBV14 and TRBJ2-2 gives the full variable domain: EAGVTQFPSHSVIEKGQTVTLRCDPISGHDNLYWYRRVMGKEIKFLLHFVKESKQDESGMPNNRFLAERTGGTYSTLKVQPAELEDSGVYFCASSQISGWNTGELFFGEGSRLTVL.

In its sample, this clone was seen a few times. The V gene is TRBV28, the J gene TRBJ2-1; no firm D call. With 3 bases removed from V and 0 bases from J, the gap between germline ends came to 9 bases. Looked up from germline, CDR1 is MDHEN and CDR2 is SYDVKM. The CDR3 covers 15 residues. The DNA of the CDR3 is TGTGCCAGCAGTTTCCAGACCCGCTCCTACAATGAGCAGTTCTTC. This gives the protein CASSFQTRSYNEQFF. The complete variable domain, with remaining parts taken from reference TRBV28 and TRBJ2-1, reads DVKVTQSSRYLVKRTGEKVFLECVQDMDHENMFWYRQDPGLGLRLIYFSYDVKMKEKGDIPEGYSVSREKKERFSLILESASTNQTSMYLCASSFQTRSYNEQFFGPGTRLTVL.

The genes are TRBV30 and TRBJ2-7; perhaps TRBD2 as D (6 bases). V was trimmed by 1 base and J by 6 bases, leaving 10 bases between them. CDR3 size: 12 residues. Germline lookup yields CDR1 GTSNPN and CDR2 SVGIG (reference sequence). The CDR3 DNA follows: TGTGCCTGGAGTGCCCCGGGGGTCGAGCAGTACTTC. It codes for CAWSAPGVEQYF.

This clone was detected once. This chain links TRBV28 with TRBJ2-3; 11 nucleotides align to TRBD2. CDR3 length: 16 amino acids. V dropped 2 bases and J dropped 5; count of bases not matched to a gene: 6. The germline V gene encodes CDR1 MDHEN and CDR2 SYDVKM. CDR3: CASSLNGLAGGDTQYF. The CDR3 nucleotides are TGTGCCAGCAGTTTAAATGGGCTAGCGGGAGGAGATACGCAGTATTTT.

The V call is TRBV2, the J call TRBJ2-1; D remains ambiguous. Germline V gene lookup returns CDR1 SNHLY and CDR2 FYNNEI. The CDR3 covers 15 residues. Trimming took off 7 bases at V and 4 bases at J, with 17 bases between the two ends. The CDR3 protein is CASIQQNPPYNEQFF. Written as DNA, the CDR3 is TGTGCCAGCATTCAACAAAACCCGCCTTACAATGAGCAGTTCTTC.

V gene TRBV5-1 combines with J gene TRBJ2-7; 7 bases are a match to TRBD2. With V trimmed by 6 bases and J by 4 bases, 7 bases remained unmatched. The CDR3 runs 13 residues. The germline V gene has CDR1 SGHRS and CDR2 YFSETQ. CDR3 amino acids: CASMRPGGYEQYF. Written as DNA, the CDR3 is TGCGCCAGCATGCGGCCCGGGGGGTACGAGCAGTACTTC. Looking up the rest from reference TRBV5-1 and TRBJ2-7 gives the full variable domain: KAGVTQTPRYLIKTRGQQVTLSCSPISGHRSVSWYQQTPGQGLQFLFEYFSETQRNKGNFPGRFSGRQFSNSRSEMNVSTLELGDSALYLCASMRPGGYEQYFGPGTRLTVT.

The chain uses TRBV15 and TRBJ1-6; no definite D call. The CDR3 has 18 residues. V lost 0 bases and J lost 4, with 16 bases in between. Germline assignment: CDR1 LNHNV and CDR2 YYDKDF (reference sequence). The DNA for the CDR3 is TGTGCCACCAGCAGAGAAGTGGCTACAATGGTTTATAATTCACCCCTCCACTTT. Translating gives CATSREVATMVYNSPLHF.

In regard to this clone: An end of the junction does not agree with germline; a read error may underlie this. Other DNA sequences in this specimen translate into the identical CDR3. The chain is built from TRBV11-3 and TRBJ2-1, with D possibly matching TRBD1 (5 bases). CDR3 length: 16 residues. Germline CDR1 and CDR2: SGHNT and YENEEA. The CDR3 DNA sequence: TGTGCCAGCAGCTTAATCGGGCAGGGTAATAGCAATGAACAGTTCTTC. Its translation is CASSLIGQGNSNEQFF. The variable domain in full, with the rest retrieved from reference TRBV11-3 and TRBJ2-1, is EAGVVQSPRYKIIEKKQPVAFWCNPISGHNTLYWYLQNLGQGPELLIRYENEEAVDDSQLPKDRFSAERLKGVDSTLKIQPAELGDSAVYLCASSLIGQGNSNEQFFGPGTRLTVL.

The rearrangement links TRBV10-3 to TRBJ2-7; TRBD1 matches at 9 bases. J gave up 2 bases and V 7 bases, and 3 bases lay outside the gene matches. The CDR3 is 13 amino acids. The germline V gene encodes CDR1 ENHRY and CDR2 SYGVKD. The CDR3 protein is CAIKGQGPYEQYF. CDR3 nucleotides: TGTGCCATCAAGGGACAGGGACCCTACGAGCAGTACTTC.

The V call is TRBV24-1, the J call TRBJ2-5; D possibly matches TRBD1 or TRBD2 (5 bases each). Trimming took off 6 bases at V and 3 bases at J, with 10 bases between the two ends. The CDR3 sequence is 13 residues long. The germline V gene has CDR1 KGHDR and CDR2 SFDVKD. The CDR3 reads CATSTEGKETQYF. CDR3 nucleotide sequence: TGTGCCACCAGTACTGAGGGGAAAGAGACCCAGTACTTC.

V gene TRBV7-9 combines with J gene TRBJ1-6; possible D gene TRBD1, 5 bases. The CDR3 is 13 residues long. Trimming stripped 1 base from V and 8 bases from J, with 6 bases between. Germline V lookup: CDR1 SEHNR, CDR2 FQNEAQ (reference sequence). CDR3 nucleotides: TGTGCCAGCAGCTTAGAAGGGGATTCACCCCTCCACTTT. Residues: CASSLEGDSPLHF.

The V gene is TRBV11-2, the J gene TRBJ2-1; possible D gene TRBD1, 5 bases. Trimming pared 5 bases from V and 3 bases from J, leaving 11 bases between. Germline loops: CDR1 SGHAT, CDR2 FQNNGV. The CDR3 runs to 14 residues. The CDR3 DNA is TGTGCCAGCAGCCCCCTAAGGGGCTACAATGAGCAGTTCTTC. Encoded protein: CASSPLRGYNEQFF.